One sample yielded the 9 T cell receptor beta chains listed below, sequenced in a study of T cell repertoires in cytomegalovirus infection. TCRdb called the reads again in MiXCR, with one record for every CDR3 protein. Among around 25,000 distinct CDR3 sequences, about 20% were seen once, and the ten largest hold 70% to 90%. Their antigens remain unidentified. The starting material was CD8+ T cells from cultured PBMCs, obtained from culture after CMV antigen stimulation. The receptors were gathered from a human donor in good health (CMV status not recorded). Some clones in this sample may be carry-over from other donors' samples.

This clonotype was found many times. One end of the junction is discordant with germline, which a read error may explain. The rearrangement links TRBV19 to TRBJ2-3; perhaps D is TRBD1 or TRBD2 (5 bases each). The CDR3 is made up of 10 amino acids. Germline CDR1 reads LNHDA; CDR2 reads SQIVND (reference sequence). CDR3 coding DNA: TGCGCCGCGAGGGGAGATACGCAGTATTTT. Protein: CAARGDTQYF.

The table lists this clonotype with a few counts. The chain is built from TRBV6-5 and TRBJ2-1; D is uncertain. This CDR3 region has 14 residues. Trimming cost V 6 bases and J 6 bases, with 15 bases left between them. Germline assignment: CDR1 MNHEY and CDR2 SVGAGI. The CDR3 spells CASRAATGGNEQFF. DNA for the CDR3: TGTGCCAGCAGAGCCGCTACCGGTGGCAATGAGCAGTTCTTC.

This clonotype was counted many times. The chain has TRBV7-3 and TRBJ2-2; D unresolved. The CDR3 is 14 amino acids. Between the trimmed V and J ends, which lost 6 bases and 2 bases, there was a span of 10 bases. CDR1 and CDR2 from the germline V gene are SGHTA and FQGTGA. The CDR3 bases are TGTGCCAGCAGAACCGGGCCTAACACCGGGGAGCTGTTTTTT. Encoded protein: CASRTGPNTGELFF.

The table lists this clonotype with a few counts. The chain carries TRBV7-8 and TRBJ2-1; D is unresolved. The CDR3 is 12 amino acids. Germline assignment: CDR1 SGHVS and CDR2 FQNEAQ. Trimming took 4 bases from V and 10 from J, leaving 11 bases between them. For the CDR3, the DNA is TGTGCCAGCAGCTCCCGTCAAAAGGAGCAGTTCTTC. It encodes CASSSRQKEQFF.

V usage is TRBV4-2 and J usage is TRBJ2-7; 7 bases align to TRBD2. This CDR3 has 15 amino acids. Germline V gene data show CDR1 as LGHNA and CDR2 as YNFKEQ. V dropped 4 bases and J dropped 3; count of bases not matched to a gene: 9. The CDR3 reads CASSPGAGDGYEQYF. CDR3 DNA sequence: TGTGCCAGCAGCCCTGGGGCGGGAGATGGCTACGAGCAGTACTTC.

This clonotype has only a few counts. V and J are TRBV11-2 and TRBJ1-2; 7 bases line up with TRBD1. The germline V gene encodes CDR1 SGHAT and CDR2 FQNNGV. CDR3 length: 16 amino acids. The ends lost 2 bases at V and 2 bases at J; junction bases unmatched: 8. This chain's CDR3 is CASSLIKRGHNYGYTF. CDR3 bases: TGTGCCAGCAGCTTAATAAAAAGGGGGCACAACTATGGCTACACCTTC.

The rearrangement links TRBV5-4 to TRBJ2-7; no reliable D call. Germline V gene lookup returns CDR1 SGHNT and CDR2 YYREEE (reference sequence). CDR3 length equals 15 residues. V was trimmed by 1 base and J by 3 bases, leaving 14 bases between them. For the CDR3, the DNA is TGTGCCAGCAGCTTGCCGCAGTGTCTTTACTACGAGCAGTACTTC. Translating it yields CASSLPQCLYYEQYF.

About this clonotype itself: This may stem from a read error, because a much larger clone lies one nucleotide away. The chain joins TRBV6-2 or TRBV6-3 to TRBJ2-7; TRBD1 might be the D (5 bases). This CDR3 is built from 13 residues. Germline V CDR1 and CDR2: MNHEY, SVGEGT. The CDR3 region is CDSSETVYYEQYF. The CDR3 DNA follows: TGTGACAGCAGCGAGACAGTTTACTACGAGCAGTACTTC.

The chain carries TRBV7-6 and TRBJ2-1; TRBD2 agrees at 13 bases. Trimming removed 1 base from V and 6 bases from J; junction bases left unmatched: 3. The CDR3 is made up of 16 amino acids. Germline V CDR1 and CDR2: SGHVS, FNYEAQ. The CDR3 bases are TGTGCCAGCAGCTTAGGTTGGACTAGCGGGGGCAATGAGCAGTTCTTC. Its protein product is CASSLGWTSGGNEQFF.